The 19 T cell receptor beta chains in this list originate from one sample, sequenced in a study of identical twins (TCRdb year 2016). Libraries were built with 5' RACE. For sequencing, an Illumina HiSeq 2000 was employed. The raw public reads went through TCRdb reprocessing: fastp at Q25, MiXCR clone calling, in-frame beta chains kept. Each record represents a unique CDR3 protein, reported with the most common genes and DNA among its rows. The sample includes hundreds of thousands of distinct CDR3 sequences, with 20% to 25% observed a single time. Around 3% of the sample is taken by the ten largest. This sample also appeared in a second study, on T cells expressing NK-cell markers.

The sample comprised CD4+ T cells sorted from blood. The receptors here all came from a woman aged 18-35 years in good health.

The rearrangement links TRBV20-1 to TRBJ2-7, with 7 bases matching TRBD2. V shed 3 bases, J shed 2 bases, and the junction held 4 bases outside the gene matches. Looked up from germline, CDR1 is DFQATT and CDR2 is SNEGSKA (reference sequence). This CDR3 has 13 residues. The CDR3, as DNA: TGCAGTGCTAGTGGGAGGGGACCCTACGAGCAGTACTTC. Its translation is CSASGRGPYEQYF.

This chain connects TRBV3-1 to TRBJ2-5, with TRBD2 matching 9 bases. The CDR3 consists of 15 residues. Germline V lookup: CDR1 LGHDT, CDR2 YNNKEL (reference sequence). The V segment lost 1 base and the J segment 4 bases; nucleotides outside the gene matches: 4. CDR3 in amino acids: CASSQGSGGGETQYF. The DNA of the CDR3 is TGTGCCAGCAGCCAAGGTAGCGGGGGTGGAGAGACCCAGTACTTC.

The rearrangement uses TRBV7-2 and TRBJ1-1; a possible D gene is TRBD1 (5 bases). V dropped 5 bases and J dropped 5 bases, with 15 bases sitting between them. CDR1 and CDR2 (germline): SGHTA, FQGNSA. CDR3 length: 14 amino acids. The CDR3 DNA reads as TGTGCCAGCAGCCTGGGACGACTGGGGACTGAAGCTTTCTTT. The encoded protein is CASSLGRLGTEAFF.

At least ten counts were recorded for this clonotype. V is TRBV11-2 and J is TRBJ2-1; 7 positions agree with TRBD2. The ends lost 0 bases at V and 10 bases at J; junction bases unmatched: 3. This CDR3 contains 13 residues. Germline V lookup: CDR1 SGHAT, CDR2 FQNNGV. The CDR3 nucleotides are TGTGCCAGCAGCTTAGAATCTAGCGGCGAGCAGTTCTTC. This sequence encodes CASSLESSGEQFF.

In this sample, this clonotype turned up a few times. The CDR3 sequence: CASSLEATSSRATGELFF. Written as DNA, the CDR3 is TGCGCCAGCAGCTTGGAAGCCACGTCGAGTAGAGCGACCGGGGAGCTGTTTTTT. The chain combines TRBV5-1 with TRBJ2-2; D is undetermined. Trimming removed 0 bases from V and 5 bases from J, with 20 bases in between. Germline V CDR1 and CDR2: SGHRS, YFSETQ. The CDR3 length is 18 residues.

This clonotype was observed a few times. The chain carries TRBV10-3 and TRBJ1-1; D unresolved. The CDR3 has 15 residues. Trimming took 6 bases from V and 1 from J, leaving 15 bases between them. Looked up from germline, CDR1 is ENHRY and CDR2 is SYGVKD. Here the CDR3 reads CAISAHQIGNTEAFF. CDR3 DNA sequence: TGTGCCATCAGCGCCCACCAAATCGGGAACACTGAAGCTTTCTTT.

The rearrangement links TRBV20-1 to TRBJ2-1, with 7 bases that match TRBD2. This CDR3 has 16 residues. The V gene end was trimmed by 1 base and the J gene end by 3 bases; junction bases not matched to a gene: 9. Germline CDR1 and CDR2: DFQATT and SNEGSKA (reference sequence). The CDR3: CSARAPVGGSYNEQFF. The CDR3 coding sequence is TGCAGTGCTAGAGCCCCGGTGGGCGGGAGCTACAATGAGCAGTTCTTC.

The gene calls are TRBV20-1 and TRBJ1-1, with D perhaps matching TRBD1 (5 bases). The V gene's germline CDR1 is DFQATT and CDR2 SNEGSKA (reference sequence). V lost 6 bases, J lost 3 bases, and 17 bases lay in between. The CDR3 consists of 14 residues. The chain's CDR3 is CSALGRGGYTEAFF. CDR3 in DNA: TGCAGTGCCCTGGGGAGGGGCGGGTACACTGAAGCTTTCTTT.

This clonotype was picked up a small number of times. The genes are TRBV12-3 or TRBV12-4 and TRBJ1-1, with D possibly matching TRBD1 (5 bases). V was clipped by 5 bases and J by 10 bases, with 17 bases between them. There are 13 residues in the CDR3. This CDR3 reads CASSPIRGSSAFF. The CDR3 nucleotides read TGTGCCAGCAGTCCGATAAGGGGCTCGTCAGCTTTCTTT.

This chain joins TRBV3-1 and TRBJ2-7; D is ambiguous. This CDR3 region has 11 residues. Trimming left V 1 base short and J 7 bases short, with 5 bases between. Germline-derived CDR1 and CDR2 are LGHDT and YNNKEL (reference sequence). The CDR3: CASSQVGEQYF. The CDR3 region has the DNA TGTGCCAGCAGCCAAGTCGGTGAGCAGTACTTC.

The V and J genes are TRBV7-9 and TRBJ2-7, with 7 bases matching TRBD2. The CDR3 contains 15 residues. V shed 5 bases and J 0 bases; nucleotides not matched to a gene: 7. Germline V gene sequence: CDR1 SEHNR, CDR2 FQNEAQ (reference sequence). The CDR3 protein is CASSPGGEHSYEQYF. The CDR3 region has the DNA TGTGCCAGCAGCCCTGGGGGGGAGCACTCCTACGAGCAGTACTTC.

V is TRBV21-1 and J is TRBJ2-1; the table's TRBD1 call for D was not verified on the DNA. TRBV21-1 is a pseudogene. This CDR3 is 16 amino acids long. The CDR3 protein is CASGGVPDSDYNEQFF. The CDR3 nucleotides are TGTGCCAGCGGTGGGGTGCCGGACTCCGACTACAATGAGCAGTTCTTC.

J is TRBJ1-2 and V is TRBV5-1, with D possibly matching TRBD1 (6 bases). This CDR3 contains 14 residues. V was cut by 6 bases and J by 7 bases, with 19 bases left in between. Germline V gene sequence: CDR1 SGHRS, CDR2 YFSETQ. CDR3 nucleotide sequence: TGCGCCAGCACCTCATCGACAGGATCTTCTGGCTACACCTTC. This encodes CASTSSTGSSGYTF.

V is TRBV5-1 and J is TRBJ2-5; no clear D. Trimming cost V 2 bases and J 0 bases, with 8 bases left between them. This CDR3 region has 14 residues. From germline, CDR1 is SGHRS and CDR2 YFSETQ. CDR3 protein: CASSLTTYQETQYF. CDR3 in DNA: TGCGCCAGCAGCTTAACTACCTACCAAGAGACCCAGTACTTC.

This rearrangement joins TRBV7-8 to TRBJ2-5; the D is unclear. Germline CDR1 and CDR2: SGHVS and FQNEAQ. This CDR3 is 14 amino acids long. Trimming left V 2 bases short and J 4 bases short, with 11 bases between. CDR3 DNA: TGTGCCAGCAGCTTATGGCTAGGGTCAGAGACCCAGTACTTC. Translating gives CASSLWLGSETQYF. Combining the CDR3 with reference TRBV7-8 and TRBJ2-5 gives the whole variable domain GAGVSQSPRYKVAKRGQDVALRCDPISGHVSLFWYQQALGQGPEFLTYFQNEAQLDKSGLPSDRFFAERPEGSVSTLKIQRTQQEDSAVYLCASSLWLGSETQYFGPGTRLLVL.

This clonotype was seen a handful of times. V and J are TRBV10-3 and TRBJ2-3; tentatively, D is TRBD1 or TRBD2 (6 bases each). Germline loops: CDR1 ENHRY, CDR2 SYGVKD. Trimming took off 0 bases at V and 4 bases at J, with 14 bases between the two ends. The CDR3 totals 16 residues. CDR3 in amino acids: CAISESPGAVADTQYF. The CDR3 bases are TGTGCCATCAGTGAGTCGCCGGGGGCCGTCGCAGATACGCAGTATTTT.

This clonotype was picked up many times. This chain uses TRBV29-1 with TRBJ1-1; tentatively, D is TRBD1 (5 bases). The CDR3 has 15 residues. Germline loops: CDR1 SQVTM, CDR2 ANQGSEA. Trimming removed 8 bases at V and 0 bases at J, with 19 bases between. The DNA for the CDR3 is TGCAGCACCGGACCAGGGTGGGGAATGAACACTGAAGCTTTCTTT. This sequence encodes CSTGPGWGMNTEAFF.

The chain has TRBV18 and TRBJ2-2, with D perhaps assigned TRBD1 or TRBD2 (5 bases each). CDR1 is KGHSH and CDR2 is LQKENI in the germline V gene. V was clipped by 1 base and J by 7 bases, with 16 bases between them. This CDR3 has 16 residues. The CDR3 is CASSPQGTTSGGELFF. The DNA for the CDR3 is TGTGCCAGCTCACCACAGGGGACCACGTCCGGCGGGGAGCTGTTTTTT.

The chain combines TRBV7-9 with TRBJ1-4, with a possible D match to TRBD1 (5 bases). The germline V gene has CDR1 SEHNR and CDR2 FQNEAQ (reference sequence). The V gene lost 5 bases and the J gene lost 17 bases, with 18 bases spanning the gap. The CDR3 sequence is 12 residues long. The CDR3 sequence is CASSIDRGERFF. The CDR3 nucleotides read TGTGCCAGCAGCATCGACCGGGGGGAGAGATTTTTT.